These T cell receptor beta chains were read from a single sample in a study of T-cell reconstitution after alpha-beta-depleted transplantation in children. MiXCR, run by TCRdb on the PCR reads, gives a single entry per CDR3 protein. The table records 800,000 to 1,000,000 distinct CDR3 sequences, roughly 29% of them present only once. This specimen consisted of PBMCs, mostly from graft donor cells, obtained 360 days after TCRalphabeta/CD19-depleted stem cell transplant. The receptors were gathered from a boy under two years old who had a stem cell transplant for SCID, so the T cells may come from the graft donor. Each CDR3 is given with its conserved first and last residue. A D gene is named only where the DNA matches it firmly. Only some rows state a clone size, as once, few, many or a class for expanded clones.

TRBJ2-5,TRBV5-1,-,TRBD1,CASSFGGTAQETQYF,TGCGCCAGCAGCTTCGGTGGGACAGCCCAAGAGACCCAGTACTTC
TRBJ2-3,TRBV18,few,-,CASSPLDGGTDTQYF,TGTGCCAGCTCACCTCTGGACGGAGGCACAGATACGCAGTATTTT
TRBJ2-7,TRBV7-2,-,TRBD1,CASSFGGQGVTEQYF,TGTGCCAGCAGCTTTGGGGGACAGGGGGTAACCGAGCAGTACTTC
TRBJ1-1,TRBV5-6,few,-,CASSWGDSEAFF,TGTGCCAGCAGCTGGGGCGACAGTGAAGCTTTCTTT
TRBJ2-7,TRBV12-3/TRBV12-4,-,-,CASSPWEYEQYF,TGTGCCAGCAGCCCTTGGGAATACGAGCAGTACTTC
TRBJ2-1,TRBV20-1,-,-,CSAPAGQNNEQFF,TGCAGTGCCCCGGCAGGGCAGAACAATGAGCAGTTCTTC
TRBJ1-1,TRBV12-3/TRBV12-4,-,TRBD1,CASSFVGGAGTEAFF,TGTGCCAGCAGTTTCGTAGGGGGCGCGGGCACTGAAGCTTTCTTT
TRBJ2-6,TRBV25-1,few,-,CASSGRGAGANVLTF,TGTGCCAGCAGTGGCAGGGGAGCTGGGGCCAACGTCCTGACTTTC
TRBJ2-3,TRBV7-7,-,TRBD2,CASRHRTSGVTDTQYF,TGTGCCAGCAGACATCGGACTAGCGGGGTCACAGATACGCAGTATTTT
TRBJ1-1,TRBV12-3/TRBV12-4,-,-,CASSPEPLTGPRTEAFF,TGTGCCAGCAGTCCCGAGCCCCTGACAGGCCCTCGCACTGAAGCTTTCTTT
TRBJ2-6,TRBV9,-,TRBD1,CASNRQGTPSGANVLTF,TGTGCCAGCAACAGACAGGGGACCCCCTCTGGGGCCAACGTCCTGACTTTC
TRBJ2-2,TRBV20-1,-,-,CSAGGGYTGELFF,TGCAGTGCGGGGGGTGGCTACACCGGGGAGCTGTTTTTT
TRBJ1-5,TRBV7-2,many,-,CASSFQGRRDQPQHF,TGTGCCAGCAGCTTTCAGGGGAGAAGGGATCAGCCCCAGCATTTT
TRBJ2-7,TRBV5-1,few,TRBD1,CASSALTGSSYEQYF,TGCGCCAGCAGCGCCTTGACAGGGAGCTCCTACGAGCAGTACTTC
TRBJ2-5,TRBV20-1,-,TRBD1,CSAQATGVGETQYF,TGCAGTGCACAAGCGACAGGGGTTGGTGAGACCCAGTACTTC
TRBJ2-3,TRBV7-9,-,TRBD2,CASRPSGGALDTQYF,TGTGCCAGCAGACCCAGCGGGGGGGCCTTAGATACGCAGTATTTT
TRBJ2-7,TRBV12-3/TRBV12-4,-,-,CASTSGHPSEEQYF,TGTGCCAGCACCTCAGGACATCCCAGTGAAGAGCAGTACTTC
TRBJ2-5,TRBV7-8,few,TRBD2,CASRWGGQETQYF,TGTGCCAGCAGATGGGGGGGCCAAGAGACCCAGTACTTC
TRBJ1-1,TRBV7-6,few,-,CASSLYSHENTEAFF,TGTGCCAGCAGCTTATACAGCCACGAGAACACTGAAGCTTTCTTT
TRBJ2-7,TRBV28,many,TRBD1,CASSGDRWLYEQYF,TGTGCCAGCAGCGGGGACAGGTGGCTCTACGAGCAGTACTTC
TRBJ2-2,TRBV5-6,-,-,CASSLVRDRTGELFF,TGTGCCAGCAGCTTAGTCAGGGATCGCACCGGGGAGCTGTTTTTT
TRBJ2-5,TRBV6-5,once,-,CASSYGVRPQETQYF,TGTGCCAGCAGTTACGGGGTCAGACCACAAGAGACCCAGTACTTC
TRBJ2-5,TRBV28,-,-,CASSLRGGGGTETQYF,TGTGCCAGCAGTTTAAGGGGAGGGGGGGGTACGGAGACCCAGTACTTC
TRBJ2-5,TRBV4-3,few,-,CASSQGPQTQYF,TGCGCCAGCAGCCAAGGACCGCAAACCCAGTACTTC
TRBJ1-6,TRBV27,-,-,CASRLGVENSPLHF,TGTGCCAGTCGACTCGGGGTAGAGAATTCACCCCTCCACTTT
TRBJ2-7,TRBV4-1,-,TRBD1,CASSFTGQVSSYEQYF,TGCGCCAGCAGCTTCACGGGACAGGTGAGCTCCTACGAGCAGTACTTC
TRBJ2-1,TRBV9,few,TRBD2,CASSVGWTRLVDEQFF,TGTGCCAGCAGCGTAGGTTGGACTAGGCTGGTCGATGAGCAGTTCTTC
TRBJ2-5,TRBV28,many,-,CASSRRLQETQYF,TGTGCCAGCAGCCGACGGTTACAAGAGACCCAGTACTTC